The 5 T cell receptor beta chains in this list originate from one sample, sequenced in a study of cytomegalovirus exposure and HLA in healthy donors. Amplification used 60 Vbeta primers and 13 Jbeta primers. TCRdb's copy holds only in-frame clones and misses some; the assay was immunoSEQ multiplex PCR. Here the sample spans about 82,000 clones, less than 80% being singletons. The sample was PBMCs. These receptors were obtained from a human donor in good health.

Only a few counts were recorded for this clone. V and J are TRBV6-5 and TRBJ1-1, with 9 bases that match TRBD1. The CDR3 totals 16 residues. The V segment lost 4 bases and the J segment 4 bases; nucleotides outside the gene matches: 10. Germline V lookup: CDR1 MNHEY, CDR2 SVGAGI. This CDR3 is CASSCLGQGGCTEAFF. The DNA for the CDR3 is TGTGCCAGCAGTTGTTTGGGACAGGGTGGATGCACTGAAGCTTTCTTT.

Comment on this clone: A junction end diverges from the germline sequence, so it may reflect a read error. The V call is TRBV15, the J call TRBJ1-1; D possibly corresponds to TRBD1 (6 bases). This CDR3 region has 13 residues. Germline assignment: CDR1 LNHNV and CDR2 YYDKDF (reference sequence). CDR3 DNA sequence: TGTGCCACCAGCAGAGACAGGGACACTGAACCTTTCTTT. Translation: CATSRDRDTEPFF.

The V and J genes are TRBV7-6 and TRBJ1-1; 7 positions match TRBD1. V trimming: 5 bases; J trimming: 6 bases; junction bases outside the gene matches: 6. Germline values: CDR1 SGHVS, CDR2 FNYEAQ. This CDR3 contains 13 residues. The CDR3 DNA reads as TGTGCCAGCAGCCCGAACAGGGGCGCTGAAGCTTTCTTT. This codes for CASSPNRGAEAFF.

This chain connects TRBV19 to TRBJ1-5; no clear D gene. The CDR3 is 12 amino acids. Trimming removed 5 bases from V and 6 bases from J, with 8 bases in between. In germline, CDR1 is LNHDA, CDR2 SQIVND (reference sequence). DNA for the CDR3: TGTGCCAGTAGTGTAGGTCTTCAGCCCCAGCATTTT. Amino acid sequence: CASSVGLQPQHF.

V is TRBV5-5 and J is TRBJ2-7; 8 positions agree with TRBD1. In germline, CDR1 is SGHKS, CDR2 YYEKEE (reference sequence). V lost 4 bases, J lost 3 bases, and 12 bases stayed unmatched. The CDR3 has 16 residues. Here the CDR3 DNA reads TGTGCCAGCAGCGGATTAGGACAGGGCCGTCTCTACGAGCAGTACTTC. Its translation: CASSGLGQGRLYEQYF.